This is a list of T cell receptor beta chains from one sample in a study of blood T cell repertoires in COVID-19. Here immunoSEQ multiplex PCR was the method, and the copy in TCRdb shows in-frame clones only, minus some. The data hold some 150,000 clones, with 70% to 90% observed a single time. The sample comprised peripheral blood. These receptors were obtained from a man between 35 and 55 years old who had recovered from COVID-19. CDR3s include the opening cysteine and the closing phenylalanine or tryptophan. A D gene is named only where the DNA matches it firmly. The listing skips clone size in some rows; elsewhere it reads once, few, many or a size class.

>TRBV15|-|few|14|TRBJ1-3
TGTGCCACCAGCAGAGGGCAAGTGGGAAACACCATATATTTT
CATSRGQVGNTIYF
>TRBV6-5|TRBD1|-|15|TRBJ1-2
TGTGCCAGCCGCGGACAGGGGCCTTTCTCGGTGAGCTACACCTTC
CASRGQGPFSVSYTF
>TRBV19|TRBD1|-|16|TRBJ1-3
TGTGCCAGTATCTTGGACAGGGCGGGATCTGGAAACACCATATATTTT
CASILDRAGSGNTIYF
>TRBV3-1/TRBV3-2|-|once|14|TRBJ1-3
TGTGCCAGCAGCCAAGGTGCAGGGCGAAACACCATATATTTT
CASSQGAGRNTIYF
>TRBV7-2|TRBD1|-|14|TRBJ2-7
TGTGCCAGCAGCACCCACAGGGGCCCCTACGAGCAGTACTTC
CASSTHRGPYEQYF
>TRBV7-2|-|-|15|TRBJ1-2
TGTGCCAGCAGCAATAAAAGGGGTCCTAACTATGGCTACACCTTC
CASSNKRGPNYGYTF
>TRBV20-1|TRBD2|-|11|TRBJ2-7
TGCAGTGCCCAGCGGGAGCTCGAGCAGTACTTC
CSAQRELEQYF
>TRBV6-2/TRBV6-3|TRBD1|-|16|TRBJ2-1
TGTGCCAGCAGTTACGGGACAGGGGTCGGGGACAATGAGCAGTTCTTC
CASSYGTGVGDNEQFF
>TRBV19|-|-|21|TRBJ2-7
TGTGCCAGTAGTGACACCCATCCTGGGGGGGCTGGAGGGATCGGCTCCTACGAGCAGTACTTC
CASSDTHPGGAGGIGSYEQYF
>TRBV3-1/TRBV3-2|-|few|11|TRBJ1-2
TGTGCCAGCAGCCATAACAGTGTCCACACCTTC
CASSHNSVHTF
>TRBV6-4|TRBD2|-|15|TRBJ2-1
TGTGCCAGCAGAGGGAGCGGGGGGGTTTACAATGAGCAGTTCTTC
CASRGSGGVYNEQFF
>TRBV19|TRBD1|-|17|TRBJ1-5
TGTGCCAGTAGGGGTCCGGGACAGGGGGCAAGCAATCAGCCCCAGCATTTT
CASRGPGQGASNQPQHF
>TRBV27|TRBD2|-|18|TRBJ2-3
TGTGCCAGCAGTTTCTGGTTTAGCGGGAGGATAGGCACAGATACGCAGTATTTT
CASSFWFSGRIGTDTQYF
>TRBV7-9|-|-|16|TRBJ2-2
TGTGCCAGCAGCTTTGCCGGGACACCCAACACCGGGGAGCTGTTTTTT
CASSFAGTPNTGELFF
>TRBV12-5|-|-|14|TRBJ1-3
TGTGCTAGTGGCTTACAGGTCTCTGGAAACACCATATATTTT
CASGLQVSGNTIYF
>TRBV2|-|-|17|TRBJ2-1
TGTGCCAGCAGCCACGGAACAGGGACCCGGAGAGAGGATGAGCAGTTCTTC
CASSHGTGTRREDEQFF
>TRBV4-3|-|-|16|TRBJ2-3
TGCGCCAGCAGCCAAGATAGGGCGGGTCGCACAGATACGCAGTATTTT
CASSQDRAGRTDTQYF
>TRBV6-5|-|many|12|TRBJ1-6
TGTGCCAGCGGACACTATAATTCACCCCTCCACTTT
CASGHYNSPLHF
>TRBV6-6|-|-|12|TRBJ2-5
TGTGCCAGCAGTTATCGGCGGGAGACCCAGTACTTC
CASSYRRETQYF
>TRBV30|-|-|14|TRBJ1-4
TGTGCCTGCCTAAGGCGGGGATCGAATGAAAAACTGTTTTTT
CACLRRGSNEKLFF
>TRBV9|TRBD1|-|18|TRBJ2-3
TGTGCCAGCAGCGTAGCTCCGGACAGGGCCGCGGGCACAGATACGCAGTATTTT
CASSVAPDRAAGTDTQYF
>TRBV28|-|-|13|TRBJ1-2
TGTGCCAGCAGTTCTGGGACAAACTATGGCTACACCTTC
CASSSGTNYGYTF
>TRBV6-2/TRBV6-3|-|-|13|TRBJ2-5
TGTGCCAGCAGCCAGGGTTGGAGGGAGACCCAGTACTTC
CASSQGWRETQYF
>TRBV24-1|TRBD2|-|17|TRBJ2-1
TGTGCCACCAGTGATTCCGGGACTAGTGGGGCCTACAATGAGCAGTTCTTC
CATSDSGTSGAYNEQFF
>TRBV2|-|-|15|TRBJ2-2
TGTGCCAGCAGTGACCGCTTTACAGGGACCGGGGAGCTGTTTTTT
CASSDRFTGTGELFF
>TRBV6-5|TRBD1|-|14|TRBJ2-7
TGTGCCAGCACCATAGGGGGCGACTCCTACGAGCAGTACTTC
CASTIGGDSYEQYF
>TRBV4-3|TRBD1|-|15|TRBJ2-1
TGCGCCAGCAGCCAAAGCCAGGGGGCGGTCTATGAGCAGTTCTTC
CASSQSQGAVYEQFF
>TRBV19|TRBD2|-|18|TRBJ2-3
TGTGCCAGTAGTTACGCATTCGTAGCGGGAGGGAATACAGATACGCAGTATTTT
CASSYAFVAGGNTDTQYF
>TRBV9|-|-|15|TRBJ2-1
TGTGCCAGCAGCGTAGGTATTAACTCCTACAATGAGCAGTTCTTC
CASSVGINSYNEQFF
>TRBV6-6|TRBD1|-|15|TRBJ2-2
TGTGCCAGCTTCACTTGGGACAGGGGAACCGGGGAGCTGTTTTTT
CASFTWDRGTGELFF
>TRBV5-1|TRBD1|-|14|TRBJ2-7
TGCGCCAGCAGCTTGGAGGGACAGGTTAGCGAGCAGTACTTC
CASSLEGQVSEQYF
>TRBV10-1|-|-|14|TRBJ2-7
TGCGCCAGCTTCCCGTGTTTAGTGCGGAGGGAGCAGTACTTC
CASFPCLVRREQYF
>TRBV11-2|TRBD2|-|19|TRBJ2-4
TGTGCCAGCAGCACCCGACTAGCGGGGGGCCAAGGGGCCAAAAACATTCAGTACTTC
CASSTRLAGGQGAKNIQYF
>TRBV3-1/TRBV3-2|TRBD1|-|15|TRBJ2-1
TGTGCCAGCAGCCACGGAAGACAGGGTTCCCATGAGCAGTTCTTC
CASSHGRQGSHEQFF
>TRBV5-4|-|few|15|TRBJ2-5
TGTGCCAGCAGCTTGATTAGTGCGGGGAAAGAGACCCAGTACTTC
CASSLISAGKETQYF
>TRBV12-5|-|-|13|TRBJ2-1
TGTGCTAGTGGTTTGACCGGTCTCAATGAGCAGTTCTTC
CASGLTGLNEQFF
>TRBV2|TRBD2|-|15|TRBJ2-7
TGTGCCAGCAGCGCCGGGACTAGCGCTTCCTACGAGCAGTACTTC
CASSAGTSASYEQYF
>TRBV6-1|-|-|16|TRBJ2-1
TGTGCCAGCAGTGAAGTGTCGGGGGGCCTCTACAATGAGCAGTTCTTC
CASSEVSGGLYNEQFF
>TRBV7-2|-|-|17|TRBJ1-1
TGTGCCAGCAGCTTAGTGGCTCTTGGGGCCATGAACACTGAAGCTTTCTTT
CASSLVALGAMNTEAFF
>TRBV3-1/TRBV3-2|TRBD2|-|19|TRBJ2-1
TGTGCCAGCAGCCAAGGTCACGGGGGGGCCGAAAGCTCCTACAATGAGCAGTTCTTC
CASSQGHGGAESSYNEQFF
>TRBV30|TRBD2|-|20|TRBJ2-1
TGTGCCTGGAGAGTGGAGGACAGCGGGAGGGCCGGTGGCTCCTACAATGAGCAGTTCTTC
CAWRVEDSGRAGGSYNEQFF
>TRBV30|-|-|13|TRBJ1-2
TGTGCCTGGACCCTATCGAGAGTCTATGGCTACACCTTC
CAWTLSRVYGYTF
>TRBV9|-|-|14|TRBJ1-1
TGTGCCAGCAGCGCCGGGGCCAGGGAGGCTGAAGCTTTCTTT
CASSAGAREAEAFF
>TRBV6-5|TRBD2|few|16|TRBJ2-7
TGTGCCAGCAGTTACACCCCCGGGACTAGCTTCGGTGAGCAGTACTTC
CASSYTPGTSFGEQYF
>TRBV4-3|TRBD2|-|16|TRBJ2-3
TGCGCCAGCAGCCAAGGCGTAGCGGGGGTGACAGATACGCAGTATTTT
CASSQGVAGVTDTQYF
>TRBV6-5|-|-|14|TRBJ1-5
TGTGCCAGCAGGGCCGGGTATAGCAATCAGCCCCAGCATTTT
CASRAGYSNQPQHF
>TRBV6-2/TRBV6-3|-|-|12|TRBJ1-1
TGTGCCAGCAGTTTATTGAACACTGAAGCTTTCTTT
CASSLLNTEAFF
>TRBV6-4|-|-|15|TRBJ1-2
TGTGCCCGCTCGGACTGTCCCGAGCTAAGGAATGGCTACACCTTC
CARSDCPELRNGYTF
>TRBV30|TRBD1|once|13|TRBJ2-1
TGTGCCTGGACCCGGGACAGGGGCCATGAGCAGTTCTTC
CAWTRDRGHEQFF
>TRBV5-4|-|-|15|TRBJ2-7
TGTGCCAGCAGCTTGGCCAGGCAGGGATCCTACGAGCAGTACTTC
CASSLARQGSYEQYF
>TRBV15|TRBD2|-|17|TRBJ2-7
TGTGCCACCAGCAGCCTGTTCCTAGCGGGGTCCTCCTACGAGCAGTACTTC
CATSSLFLAGSSYEQYF
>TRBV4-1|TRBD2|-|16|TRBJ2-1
TGCGCCAGCAGCCAAGTCGGACTAGCGGCTTTGGTGGAGCAGTTCTTC
CASSQVGLAALVEQFF
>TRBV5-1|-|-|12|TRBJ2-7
TGCGCCAGCAGCTTGGGAAGCGACGAGCAGTACTTC
CASSLGSDEQYF